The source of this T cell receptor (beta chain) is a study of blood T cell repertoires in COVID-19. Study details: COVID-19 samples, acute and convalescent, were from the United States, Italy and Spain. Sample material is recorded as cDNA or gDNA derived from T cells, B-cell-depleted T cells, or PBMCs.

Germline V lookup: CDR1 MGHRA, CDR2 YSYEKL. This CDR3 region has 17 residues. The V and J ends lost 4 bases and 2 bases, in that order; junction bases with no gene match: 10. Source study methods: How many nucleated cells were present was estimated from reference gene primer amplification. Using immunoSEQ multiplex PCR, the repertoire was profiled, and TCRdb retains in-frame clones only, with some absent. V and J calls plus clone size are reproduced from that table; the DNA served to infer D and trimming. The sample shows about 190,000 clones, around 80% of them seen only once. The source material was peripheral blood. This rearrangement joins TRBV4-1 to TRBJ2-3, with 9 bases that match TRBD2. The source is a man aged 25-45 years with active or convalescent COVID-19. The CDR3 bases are TGCGCCAGCAGCCGCGAACCAGCGGGAGGAATCACAGATACGCAGTATTTT. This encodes CASSREPAGGITDTQYF.